This T cell receptor beta chain was found in a study of control samples from healthy donors and cancer patients. Per the germline V gene, CDR1 is MNHEY and CDR2 is SMNVEV (reference sequence). The CDR3 sequence is 13 residues long. V was pared by 5 bases and J by 4 bases, with 2 bases of the junction left unmatched. The protocol was immunoSEQ multiplex PCR, while the TCRdb copy is restricted to in-frame clones and leaves out a portion. The sample lists 150,000 or so clones; 88% were seen once. This rearrangement joins TRBV27 to TRBJ2-1, with 7 bases identical to TRBD1. This TCR came from a man aged 18 to 29 in good health. The material sequenced was blood. CDR3 DNA sequence: TGTGCCAGCAGTCGACAGGGATACAATGAGCAGTTCTTC. Protein product: CASSRQGYNEQFF.